This TCR beta chain comes out of a study of CD8 T cells in ankylosing spondylitis. Trimming took 2 bases from V and 10 from J; bases not matched to a gene: 8. The CDR3 runs 15 residues. Per the germline V gene, CDR1 is WNHNN and CDR2 is SYGVQD (reference sequence). TCRdb processed the 5' RACE reads anew with MiXCR; each CDR3 protein has one entry. The sample has around 340,000 distinct CDR3 sequences, 14% to 15% seen once. This sequence joins TRBV10-1 and TRBJ2-1; TRBD2 agrees at 10 bases. The clonotype comes from a male donor with ankylosing spondylitis or in good health (not recorded which). The sample taken for sequencing was blood, either unsorted or a sorted T cell fraction (not recorded which). The DNA of the CDR3 is TGCGCCAGCAGTGAGGGGCTAGCGGGAGTAGGAGAGCAGTTCTTC. This codes for CASSEGLAGVGEQFF.